This T cell receptor (beta chain) was retrieved from a study of early stage breast cancer tumors. Assay used: immunoSEQ multiplex PCR; TCRdb lists only in-frame clones, some missing. The table includes 1,500 or so clones, over 75% detected once. The CDR3 loop spans 14 amino acids. V gave up 10 bases and J gave up 0 bases, with 13 bases separating them. The germline CDR1 and CDR2 sequences are LNHDA and SQIVND (reference sequence). The specimen was normal breast tissue next to the tumor. This chain joins TRBV19 and TRBJ2-1; D gene unclear. The clonotype was recovered from a person between 50 and 60 years old with breast cancer. The CDR3 protein is CATSSRASYNEQFF. The CDR3 DNA sequence: TGTGCCACCTCTAGTAGGGCCTCCTACAATGAGCAGTTCTTC.